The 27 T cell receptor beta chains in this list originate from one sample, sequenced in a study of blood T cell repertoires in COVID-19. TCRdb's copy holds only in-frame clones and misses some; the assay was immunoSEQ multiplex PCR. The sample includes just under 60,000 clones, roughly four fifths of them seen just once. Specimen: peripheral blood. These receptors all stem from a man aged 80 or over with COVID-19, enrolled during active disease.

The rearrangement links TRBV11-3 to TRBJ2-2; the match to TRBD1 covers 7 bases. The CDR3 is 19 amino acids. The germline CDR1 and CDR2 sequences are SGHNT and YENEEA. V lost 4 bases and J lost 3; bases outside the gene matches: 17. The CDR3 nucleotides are TGTGCCAGCAGCTCCAGTGACAGGGCACGGGGACGTGACACCGGGGAGCTGTTTTTT. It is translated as CASSSSDRARGRDTGELFF.

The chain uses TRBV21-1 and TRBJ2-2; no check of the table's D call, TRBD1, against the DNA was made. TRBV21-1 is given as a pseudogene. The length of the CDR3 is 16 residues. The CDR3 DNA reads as TGTGCCAGCAGCGCTACAGCAGGGGAAACTAGCGGGGAGCTGTTTTTT. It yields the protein CASSATAGETSGELFF.

The CDR3 coding sequence is TGCGCCAACGTCCCGGGACAGGGGAGGGTGAATGAGCAGTTCTTC. Translating gives CANVPGQGRVNEQFF. The chain links TRBV10-1 to TRBJ2-1, with TRBD1 matching over 10 bases. The CDR3 covers 15 residues. Germline assignment: CDR1 WNHNN and CDR2 SYGVQD (reference sequence). The trim removed 10 bases at V and 7 bases at J, leaving 13 bases unmatched.

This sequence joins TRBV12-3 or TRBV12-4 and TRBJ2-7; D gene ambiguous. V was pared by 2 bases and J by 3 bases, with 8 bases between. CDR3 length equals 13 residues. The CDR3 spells CASSLFPSYEQYV. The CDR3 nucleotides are TGTGCCAGCAGTTTATTCCCCAGCTACGAGCAGTACGTC.

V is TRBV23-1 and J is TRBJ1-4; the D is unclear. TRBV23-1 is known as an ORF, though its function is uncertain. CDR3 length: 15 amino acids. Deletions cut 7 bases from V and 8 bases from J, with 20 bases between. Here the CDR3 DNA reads TGCGCCAGCACTACCGGGGATACGTTATCGGAAAAACTGTTTTTT. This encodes CASTTGDTLSEKLFF.

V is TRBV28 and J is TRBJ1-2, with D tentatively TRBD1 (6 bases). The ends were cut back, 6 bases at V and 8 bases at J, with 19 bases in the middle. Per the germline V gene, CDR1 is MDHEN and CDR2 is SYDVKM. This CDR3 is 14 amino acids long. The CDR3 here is CASRPFGGGRGYTF. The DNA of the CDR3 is TGTGCCAGCAGACCCTTCGGGGGGGGCAGAGGCTACACCTTC.

The CDR3, as DNA: TGTGCCATCAGTGATGGTCTAGGACAGGGCAACGGAAAACTGTTTTTT. The encoded protein is CAISDGLGQGNGKLFF. The chain has TRBV10-3 and TRBJ1-4, with 8 bases fitting TRBD1. There are 16 residues in the CDR3. Germline-derived CDR1 and CDR2 are ENHRY and SYGVKD. J lost 10 bases, V lost 3 bases, and 13 bases had no gene match.

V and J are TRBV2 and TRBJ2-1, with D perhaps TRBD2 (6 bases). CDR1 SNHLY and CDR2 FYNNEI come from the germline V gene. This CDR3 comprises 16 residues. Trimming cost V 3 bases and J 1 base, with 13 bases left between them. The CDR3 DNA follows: TGTGCCAGCAGTGATGGTCGGGAGAAATCCTACAATGAGCAGTTCTTC. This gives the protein CASSDGREKSYNEQFF.

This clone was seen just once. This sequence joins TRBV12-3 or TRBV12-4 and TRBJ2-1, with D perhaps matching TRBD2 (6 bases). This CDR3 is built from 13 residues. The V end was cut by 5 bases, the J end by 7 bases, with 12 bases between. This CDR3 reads CASSRYSGNEQFF. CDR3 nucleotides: TGTGCCAGCAGTCGTTACAGCGGGAATGAGCAGTTCTTC.

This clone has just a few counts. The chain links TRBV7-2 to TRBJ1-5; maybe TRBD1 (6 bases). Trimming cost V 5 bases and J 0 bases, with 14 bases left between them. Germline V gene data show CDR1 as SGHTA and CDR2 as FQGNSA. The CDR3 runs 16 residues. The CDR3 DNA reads TGTGCCAGCAGCCTCCATAACAGGGATAGCAATCAGCCCCAGCATTTT. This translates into CASSLHNRDSNQPQHF.

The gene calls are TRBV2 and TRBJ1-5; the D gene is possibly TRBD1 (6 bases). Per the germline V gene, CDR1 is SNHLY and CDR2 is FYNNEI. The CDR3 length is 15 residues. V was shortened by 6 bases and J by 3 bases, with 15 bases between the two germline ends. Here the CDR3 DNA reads TGTGCCAGCAGGACAGGAGAAGCTAACAATCAGCCCCAGCATTTT. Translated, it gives CASRTGEANNQPQHF.

This CDR3 reads CASSQGGDRGDFTPISGANVLTF. The CDR3 DNA follows: TGTGCCAGCAGCCAAGGAGGGGACAGGGGGGACTTTACCCCCATCTCTGGGGCCAACGTCCTGACTTTC. The chain couples TRBV3-1 (or the pseudogene TRBV3-2) to TRBJ2-6; 11 bases match TRBD1. This CDR3 has 23 amino acids. Germline V CDR1 and CDR2: LGHDT, YNNKEL (reference sequence). V was clipped by 1 base and J by 0 bases; unmatched bases: 17.

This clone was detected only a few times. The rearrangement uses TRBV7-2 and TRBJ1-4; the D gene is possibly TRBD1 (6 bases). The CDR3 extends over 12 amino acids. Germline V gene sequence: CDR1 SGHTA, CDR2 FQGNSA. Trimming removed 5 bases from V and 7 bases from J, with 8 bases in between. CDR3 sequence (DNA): TGTGCCAGCAGCCTACAGGGTGAAAAACTGTTTTTT. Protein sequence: CASSLQGEKLFF.

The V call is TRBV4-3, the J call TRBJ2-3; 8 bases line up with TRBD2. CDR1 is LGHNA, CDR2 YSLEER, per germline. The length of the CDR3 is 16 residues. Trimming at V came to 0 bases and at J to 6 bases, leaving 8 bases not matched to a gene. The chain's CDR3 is CASSQDLSGASDTQYF. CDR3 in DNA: TGCGCCAGCAGCCAAGACCTTAGCGGGGCCTCGGATACGCAGTATTTT.

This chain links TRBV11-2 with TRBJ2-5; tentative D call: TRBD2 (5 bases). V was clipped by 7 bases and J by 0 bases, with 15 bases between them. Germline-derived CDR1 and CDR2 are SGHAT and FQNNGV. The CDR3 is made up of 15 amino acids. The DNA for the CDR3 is TGTGCCAGCATCCCCCCGACTAACTACCAAGAGACCCAGTACTTC. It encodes CASIPPTNYQETQYF.

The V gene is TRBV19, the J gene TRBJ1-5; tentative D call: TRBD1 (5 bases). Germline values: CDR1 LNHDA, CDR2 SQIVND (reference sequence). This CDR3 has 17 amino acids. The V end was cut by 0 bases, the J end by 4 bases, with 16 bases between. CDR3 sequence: CASSIDSVPRENQPQHF. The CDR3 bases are TGTGCCAGTAGTATAGATTCAGTCCCCAGGGAAAATCAGCCCCAGCATTTT.

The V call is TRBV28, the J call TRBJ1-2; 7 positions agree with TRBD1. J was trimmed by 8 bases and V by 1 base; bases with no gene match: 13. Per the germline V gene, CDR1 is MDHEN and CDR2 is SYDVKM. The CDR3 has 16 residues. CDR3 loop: CASSLYGTAIREGYTF. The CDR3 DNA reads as TGTGCCAGCAGTTTATATGGGACAGCAATCCGGGAGGGCTACACCTTC.

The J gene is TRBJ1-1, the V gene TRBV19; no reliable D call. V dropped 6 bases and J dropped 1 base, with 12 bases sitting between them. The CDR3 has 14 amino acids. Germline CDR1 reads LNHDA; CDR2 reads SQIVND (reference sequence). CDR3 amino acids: CASRIQSGNTEAFF. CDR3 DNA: TGTGCCAGTAGAATCCAGAGCGGGAACACTGAAGCTTTCTTT. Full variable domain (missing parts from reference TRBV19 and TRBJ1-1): DGGITQSPKYLFRKEGQNVTLSCEQNLNHDAMYWYRQDPGQGLRLIYYSQIVNDFQKGDIAEGYSVSREKKESFPLTVTSAQKNPTAFYLCASRIQSGNTEAFFGQGTRLTVV.

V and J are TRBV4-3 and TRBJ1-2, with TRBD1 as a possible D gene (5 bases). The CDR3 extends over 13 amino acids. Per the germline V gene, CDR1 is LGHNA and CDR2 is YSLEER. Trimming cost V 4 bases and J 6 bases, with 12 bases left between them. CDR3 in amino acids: CASSRRGWDGYTF. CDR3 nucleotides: TGCGCCAGCAGCCGTAGGGGATGGGATGGCTACACCTTC.

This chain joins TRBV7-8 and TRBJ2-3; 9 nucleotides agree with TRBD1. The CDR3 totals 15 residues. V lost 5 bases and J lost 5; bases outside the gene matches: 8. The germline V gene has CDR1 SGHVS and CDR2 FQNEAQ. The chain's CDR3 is CASSIIQGAKDTQYF. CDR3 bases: TGTGCCAGCAGCATCATACAGGGGGCGAAAGATACGCAGTATTTT.

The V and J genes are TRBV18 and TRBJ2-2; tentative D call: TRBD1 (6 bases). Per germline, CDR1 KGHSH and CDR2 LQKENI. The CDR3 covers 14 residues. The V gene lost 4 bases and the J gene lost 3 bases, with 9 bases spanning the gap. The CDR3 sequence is CASSQRQDTGELFF. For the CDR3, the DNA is TGTGCCAGCTCACAAAGACAGGACACCGGGGAGCTGTTTTTT.

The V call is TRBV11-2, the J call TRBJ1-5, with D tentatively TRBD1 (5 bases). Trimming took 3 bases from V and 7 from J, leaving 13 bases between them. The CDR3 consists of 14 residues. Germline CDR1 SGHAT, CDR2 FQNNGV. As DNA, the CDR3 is TGTGCCAGCAGCTTTATCTCGGGGGGGCAGCCCCAGCATTTT. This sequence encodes CASSFISGGQPQHF.

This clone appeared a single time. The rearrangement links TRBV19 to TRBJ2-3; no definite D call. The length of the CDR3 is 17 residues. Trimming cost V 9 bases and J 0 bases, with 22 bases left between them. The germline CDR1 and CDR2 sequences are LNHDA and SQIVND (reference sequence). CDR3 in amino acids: CASGPIDLPSSTDTQYF. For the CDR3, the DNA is TGTGCCAGCGGCCCCATAGACTTACCGTCTAGCACAGATACGCAGTATTTT.

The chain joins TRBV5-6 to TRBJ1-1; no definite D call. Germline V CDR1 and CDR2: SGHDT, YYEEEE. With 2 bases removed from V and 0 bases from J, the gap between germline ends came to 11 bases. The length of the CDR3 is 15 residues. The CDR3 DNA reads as TGTGCCAGCAGCTTCGCGGGATTGGTGAACACTGAAGCTTTCTTT. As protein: CASSFAGLVNTEAFF.

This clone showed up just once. CDR3 coding DNA: TGTGCCAGCAGCTTAGGGGCGCGCAGAAGTTCACCCCTCCACTTT. The encoded protein is CASSLGARRSSPLHF. The chain links TRBV7-2 to TRBJ1-6; D not certain. This CDR3 is 15 amino acids long. Per the germline V gene, CDR1 is SGHTA and CDR2 is FQGNSA. V was trimmed by 1 base and J by 9 bases, leaving 13 bases between them.

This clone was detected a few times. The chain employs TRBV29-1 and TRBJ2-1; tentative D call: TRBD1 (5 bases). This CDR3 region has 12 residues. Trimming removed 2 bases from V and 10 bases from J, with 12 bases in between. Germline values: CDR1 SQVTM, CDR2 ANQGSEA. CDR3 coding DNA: TGCAGCGTTGAACTACTCAGACAGGAGCAGTTCTTC. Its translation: CSVELLRQEQFF.

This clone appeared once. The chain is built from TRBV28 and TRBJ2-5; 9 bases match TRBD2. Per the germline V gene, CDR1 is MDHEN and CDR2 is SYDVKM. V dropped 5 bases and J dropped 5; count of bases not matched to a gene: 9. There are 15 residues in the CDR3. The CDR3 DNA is TGTGCCAGCAGTCCCTCCCCTAGCGGGGTCGAGACCCAGTACTTC. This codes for CASSPSPSGVETQYF.